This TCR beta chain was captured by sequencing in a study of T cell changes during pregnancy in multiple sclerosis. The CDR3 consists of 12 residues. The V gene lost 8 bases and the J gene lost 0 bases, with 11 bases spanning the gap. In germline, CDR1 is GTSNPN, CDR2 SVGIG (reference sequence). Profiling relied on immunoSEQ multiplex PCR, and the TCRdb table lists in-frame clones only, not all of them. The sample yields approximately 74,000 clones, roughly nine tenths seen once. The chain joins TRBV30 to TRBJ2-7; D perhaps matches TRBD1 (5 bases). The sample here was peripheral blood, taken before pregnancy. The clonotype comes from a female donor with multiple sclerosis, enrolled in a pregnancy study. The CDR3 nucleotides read TGTGCCCAATCGACAGACTCCTACGAGCAGTACTTC. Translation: CAQSTDSYEQYF.